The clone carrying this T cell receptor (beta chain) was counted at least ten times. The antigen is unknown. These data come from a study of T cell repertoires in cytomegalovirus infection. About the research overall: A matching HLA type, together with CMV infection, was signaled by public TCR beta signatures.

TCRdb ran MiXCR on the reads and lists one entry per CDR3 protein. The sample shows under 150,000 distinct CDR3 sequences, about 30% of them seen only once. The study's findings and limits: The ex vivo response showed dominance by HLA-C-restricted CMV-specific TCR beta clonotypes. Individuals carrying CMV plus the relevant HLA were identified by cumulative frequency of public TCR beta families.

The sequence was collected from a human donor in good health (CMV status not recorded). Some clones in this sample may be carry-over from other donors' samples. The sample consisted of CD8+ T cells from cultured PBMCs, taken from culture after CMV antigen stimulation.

CDR3 nucleotides: TGCGCCAGCAGCTCCGGGACTAGCGGGGACCGGGATACGCAGTATTTT. Translation: CASSSGTSGDRDTQYF. The V gene is TRBV5-1, the J gene TRBJ2-3; 13 bases map to TRBD2. CDR1 SGHRS and CDR2 YFSETQ come from the germline V gene. The CDR3 spans 16 residues. The junction had 7 bases not matched to a gene; V was cut back by 3 bases and J by 6 bases.